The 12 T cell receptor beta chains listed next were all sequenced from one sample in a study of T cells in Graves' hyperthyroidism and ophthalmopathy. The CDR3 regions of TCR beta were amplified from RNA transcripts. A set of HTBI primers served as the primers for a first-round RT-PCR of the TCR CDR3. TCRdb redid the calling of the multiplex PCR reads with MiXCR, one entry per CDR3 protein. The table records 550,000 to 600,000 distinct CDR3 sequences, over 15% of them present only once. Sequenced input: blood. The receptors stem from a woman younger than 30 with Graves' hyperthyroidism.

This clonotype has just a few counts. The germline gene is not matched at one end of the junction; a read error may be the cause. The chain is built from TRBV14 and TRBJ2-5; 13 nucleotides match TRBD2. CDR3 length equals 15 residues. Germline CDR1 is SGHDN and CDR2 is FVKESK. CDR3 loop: CASSHHGLAGAGQDF. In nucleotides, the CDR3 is TGTGCCAGCAGCCATCACGGACTAGCGGGAGCGGGCCAGGACTTC.

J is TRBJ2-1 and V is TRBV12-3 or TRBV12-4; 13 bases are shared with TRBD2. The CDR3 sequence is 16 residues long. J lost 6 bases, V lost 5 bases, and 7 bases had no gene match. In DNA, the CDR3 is TGTGCCAGCAGTAGTTTCGGGACTAGCGGGGCCAATGAGCAGTTCTTC. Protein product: CASSSFGTSGANEQFF.

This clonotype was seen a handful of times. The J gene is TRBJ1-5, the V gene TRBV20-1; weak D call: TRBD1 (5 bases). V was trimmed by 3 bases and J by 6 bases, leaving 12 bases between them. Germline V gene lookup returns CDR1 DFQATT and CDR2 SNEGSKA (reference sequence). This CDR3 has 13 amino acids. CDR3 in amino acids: CSASRGVGQPQHF. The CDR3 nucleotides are TGCAGTGCTAGTAGAGGGGTGGGTCAGCCCCAGCATTTT.

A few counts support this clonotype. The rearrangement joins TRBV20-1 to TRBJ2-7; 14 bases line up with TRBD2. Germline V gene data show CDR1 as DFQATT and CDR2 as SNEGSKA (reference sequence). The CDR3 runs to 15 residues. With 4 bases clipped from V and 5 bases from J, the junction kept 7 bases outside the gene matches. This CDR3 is CSATSGTSGRHEQYF. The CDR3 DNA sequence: TGCAGTGCTACGTCCGGGACTAGCGGGAGACACGAGCAGTACTTC.

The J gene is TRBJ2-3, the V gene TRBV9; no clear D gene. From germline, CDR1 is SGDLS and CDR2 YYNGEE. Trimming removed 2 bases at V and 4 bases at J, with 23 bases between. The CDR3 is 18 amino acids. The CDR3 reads CASSVVLRGSTRADTQYF. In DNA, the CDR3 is TGTGCCAGCAGCGTGGTTCTTCGCGGCTCTACCCGTGCAGATACGCAGTATTTT.

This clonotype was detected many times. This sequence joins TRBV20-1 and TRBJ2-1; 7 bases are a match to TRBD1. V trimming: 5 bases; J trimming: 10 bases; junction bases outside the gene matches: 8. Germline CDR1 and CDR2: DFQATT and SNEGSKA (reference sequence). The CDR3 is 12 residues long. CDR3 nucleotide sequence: TGCAGTGCTGATGACAGGGAAGGGGAGCAGTTCTTC. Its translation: CSADDREGEQFF.

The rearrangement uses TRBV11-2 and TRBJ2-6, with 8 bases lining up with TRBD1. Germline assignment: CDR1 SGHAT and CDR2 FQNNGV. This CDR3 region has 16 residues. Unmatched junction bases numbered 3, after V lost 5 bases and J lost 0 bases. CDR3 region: CASSGQGPSGANVLTF. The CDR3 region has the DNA TGTGCCAGCAGCGGACAGGGTCCCTCTGGGGCCAACGTCCTGACTTTC.

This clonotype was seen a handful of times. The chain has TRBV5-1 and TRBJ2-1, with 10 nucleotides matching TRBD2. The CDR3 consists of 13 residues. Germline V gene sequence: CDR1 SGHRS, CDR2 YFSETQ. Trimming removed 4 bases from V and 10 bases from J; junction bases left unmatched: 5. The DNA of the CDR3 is TGCGCCAGCAGCCTAGGGACTAGCGAGGAGCAGTTCTTC. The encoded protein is CASSLGTSEEQFF.

The CDR3 region is CASSFQAQYTGELFF. The DNA for the CDR3 is TGTGCCAGCAGTTTCCAGGCCCAGTACACCGGGGAGCTGTTTTTT. V gene TRBV6-1 combines with J gene TRBJ2-2, with D unresolved. Germline CDR1 reads MNHNS; CDR2 reads SASEGT. CDR3 length equals 15 residues. V dropped 5 bases and J dropped 3 bases, with 13 bases sitting between them.

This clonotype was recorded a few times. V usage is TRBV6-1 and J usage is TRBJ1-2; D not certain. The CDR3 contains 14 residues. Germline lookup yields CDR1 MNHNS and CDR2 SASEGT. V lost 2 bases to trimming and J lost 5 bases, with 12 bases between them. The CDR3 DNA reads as TGTGCCAGCAGTGAAAAACGGGCGATATATGGCTACACCTTC. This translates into CASSEKRAIYGYTF.

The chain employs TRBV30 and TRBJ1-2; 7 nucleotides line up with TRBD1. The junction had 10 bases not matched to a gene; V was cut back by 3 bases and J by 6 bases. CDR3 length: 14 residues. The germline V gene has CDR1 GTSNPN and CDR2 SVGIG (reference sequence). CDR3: CAWSATGSFNGYTF. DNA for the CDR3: TGTGCCTGGAGCGCGACAGGGTCCTTTAATGGCTACACCTTC.

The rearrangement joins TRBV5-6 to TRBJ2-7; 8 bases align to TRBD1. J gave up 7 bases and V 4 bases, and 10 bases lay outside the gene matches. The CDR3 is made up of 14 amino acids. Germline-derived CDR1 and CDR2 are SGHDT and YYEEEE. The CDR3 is CASSHRTGNREQYF. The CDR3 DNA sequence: TGTGCCAGCAGCCACCGGACAGGGAATAGGGAGCAGTACTTC.